The 3 T cell receptor beta chains below were found in one sample sequenced in a study of T cells expressing NK-cell markers. No DNA is given; TCRdb re-called the 5' RACE reads and lists each CDR3 protein once. The sample totals 500,000 to 700,000 distinct CDR3 sequences. Source material: blood T cells: a sorted CD56 or NKG2C T cell subset, CD4+ or CD8+ T cells, or bulk PBMC T cells (not recorded which). The source of these receptors is a man between 18 and 35 years old in good health.

The chain carries TRBV5-1 and TRBJ2-3; TCRdb picks TRBD2, but there is no DNA to check that call. Germline V CDR1 and CDR2: SGHRS, YFSETQ. This CDR3 region has 15 residues. CDR3 protein: CASSLDGTRGDTQYF. Full variable domain (rest looked up from reference TRBV5-1 and TRBJ2-3): KAGVTQTPRYLIKTRGQQVTLSCSPISGHRSVSWYQQTPGQGLQFLFEYFSETQRNKGNFPGRFSGRQFSNSRSEMNVSTLELGDSALYLCASSLDGTRGDTQYFGPGTRLTVL.

J is TRBJ2-1 and V is TRBV7-6. The CDR3 totals 16 residues. In germline, CDR1 is SGHVS, CDR2 FNYEAQ. The CDR3 protein is CASSKLPPQTNNEQFF.

CDR3 sequence reads: CASSLRGGGRDVGYNEQFF. This chain links TRBV7-2 with TRBJ2-1; as DNA is missing, the TRBD2 call by TCRdb cannot be tested. The CDR3 spans 19 residues. Germline V gene data show CDR1 as SGHTA and CDR2 as FQGNSA. The whole variable domain, filled in from reference TRBV7-2 and TRBJ2-1, reads GAGVSQSPSNKVTEKGKDVELRCDPISGHTALYWYRQSLGQGLEFLIYFQGNSAPDKSGLPSDRFSAERTGGSVSTLTIQRTQQEDSAVYLCASSLRGGGRDVGYNEQFFGPGTRLTVL.